This T cell receptor (beta chain) was found in a study of T cells in Graves' hyperthyroidism and ophthalmopathy (dated by TCRdb to between 2018 and 2020). Notes on the research overall: Peripheral blood was sampled at the time of initial diagnosis, prior to any treatment. The 100 discovery patients were randomly split 7:3 into training and test sets. The study also compared thyroid tissue and blood T-cell repertoires from a handful of Graves' hyperthyroidism patients. After sampling, hyperthyroidism patients received methimazole starting at 30 mg daily, and ophthalmopathy patients received high-dose intravenous methylprednisolone. Prospective prediction of ophthalmopathy was tested in an independent validation cohort of 18 to 20 hyperthyroidism patients and 17 patients who later progressed to ophthalmopathy. TCR Vbeta CDR3 sequencing of roughly 140 peripheral blood samples (43 ophthalmopathy, 75 to 85 hyperthyroidism and approximately 17 progressor patients) is reported in the paper. A discovery cohort of approximately 97 patients, approximately 45 with Graves' ophthalmopathy and 55 to 60 with stable Graves' hyperthyroidism, was used to find distinguishing TCR V-J signatures.

The table lists this clonotype with many counts. Its recognized antigen is unknown. Per-base quality was not reported, and no clone a single base away is much larger than it. Moderately to severely active disease, a Clinical Activity Score of at least 3, a NOSPECS grade of at least 4, and a duration under 3 months were present in ophthalmopathy patients. The study excluded patients with uncontrolled infections, other autoimmune diseases, pregnancy or lactation. Diagnoses relied on clinical symptoms, serum thyroxine and TRAb, thyroid ultrasound and orbital computed tomography. PBMCs were isolated from roughly 10 ml of fresh peripheral blood by Ficoll-Paque density gradient centrifugation. Total RNA was extracted using Trizol reagent, and RNA quality was assessed on an Agilent 2100 Bioanalyzer. From the cysteine through the phenylalanine, the CDR3 covers 16 amino acids. The CDR3 DNA has 48 bases and is translated from base 1. V is pruned by 3 bases and J by 0 bases, leaving 7 bases of the junction without a gene match. As encoded in the germline V gene, CDR1 is SGHAT while CDR2 is FQNNGV.

TCR beta CDR3 regions were amplified from RNA transcripts. For the first round of RT-PCR on the TCR CDR3, the HTBI primer set was used together with the Qiagen OneStep RT-PCR kit. The libraries were constructed in a second round of multiplex PCR and then size-selected and purified. Libraries were sequenced paired-end with 100 bp reads on an Illumina HiSeq2000. Per the source publication's procedure: Raw data were processed with SOAPnuke, discarding reads with adapters, uncalled bases, mean Phred below 15, or no exact constant-primer or identifier match. COPE v1.2.5 was used to merge high-quality paired reads, and clonotypes were defined as unique nucleotide sequences. MiTCR v1.1 was used to align the clonotypes against IMGT TRBV, TRBD and TRBJ reference segments. Only V-J combinations with frequency above 0.0001, covering 98% to 99.2% of repertoires, were analysed. A TCS score was defined as the ratio between F50 (clonal expansion) and ExV (chaos), using BLOSUM62-based TCRdist between CDR3 peptides within each V-J. Welch's t-statistics and random forest reduced 450 to 600 V-J features to 13, which were used in a naive Bayes classifier (R e1071). In-frame beta chains were kept once TCRdb had trimmed the public reads at Q25 with fastp and called clones with MiXCR. A single entry per CDR3 protein holds the most common genes and DNA from its merged rows. V and J calls and clone size were set by TCRdb, not the authors. The sample yields over 250,000 distinct CDR3 sequences; roughly an eighth were counted once. The ten most abundant clones make up 34% of the sample.

What the authors observed across the whole study: A 13 V-J signature model separated ophthalmopathy from stable hyperthyroidism, with over 85% sensitivity and roughly 82% specificity in cross-validation and 80%/75% in testing. No statistical method was used to fix the sample size in advance, and group allocation was not hidden from the investigators. Most expanded thyroid clonotypes (frequency above 0.001) were also detected in blood, suggesting blood repertoires may reflect thyroid immune responses. In validation, progression to ophthalmopathy was predicted by the model with 70% to 71% sensitivity and approximately 78% specificity, a median of roughly six months before onset.

The receptor's source is a woman aged 40 to 50 with Graves' ophthalmopathy. The chain was built from TRBV11-2 and TRBJ1-1, and 7 junction bases match TRBD1. The sample consisted of blood. The DNA reads TGTGCCAGCAGCTTTCCCCCGACAGGGCTGAACACTGAAGCTTTCTTT. Translated, it reads CASSFPPTGLNTEAFF.